The 10 T cell receptor beta chains listed next were all sequenced from one sample in a study of control samples from healthy donors and cancer patients. Assay used: immunoSEQ multiplex PCR; TCRdb lists only in-frame clones, some missing. The top ten hold roughly 2.5% of the sample, which has 100,000 to 150,000 clones, about 93% seen once. The sequenced sample consisted of blood. These receptors all stem from a man aged 18 to 30 in good health.

This clone was found once. This chain uses TRBV7-9 with TRBJ1-6; TRBD1 matches 7 bases. Germline loops: CDR1 SEHNR, CDR2 FQNEAQ (reference sequence). Trimming at V came to 1 base and at J to 11 bases, leaving 8 bases not matched to a gene. This CDR3 has 15 amino acids. CDR3 loop: CASSLDRGGVTPLHF. In DNA form, the CDR3 reads TGTGCCAGCAGCTTAGACAGGGGTGGAGTTACACCCCTCCACTTT.

The chain links TRBV4-3 to TRBJ2-1, with 8 bases fitting TRBD2. V lost 1 base to trimming and J lost 4 bases; unmatched junction nucleotides: 3. CDR1 and CDR2 (germline): LGHNA, YSLEER. This CDR3 has 15 amino acids. In nucleotides, the CDR3 is TGCGCCAGCAGCCAAGGTGGGACTAGGTACAATGAGCAGTTCTTC. Encoded protein: CASSQGGTRYNEQFF.

In this sample, this clone turned up once. The chain employs TRBV2 and TRBJ2-1, with D possibly TRBD1 on 6 matching bases. The CDR3 is 15 amino acids. CDR1 and CDR2 from the germline V gene are SNHLY and FYNNEI. The V and J ends lost 3 bases and 2 bases respectively, with 11 bases between them. CDR3 loop: CASSETGNPYNEQFF. The CDR3 DNA reads TGTGCCAGCAGTGAGACAGGAAACCCCTACAATGAGCAGTTCTTC.

This chain links TRBV7-2 with TRBJ2-3; TRBD2 agrees at 7 bases. The CDR3 covers 14 residues. Per the germline V gene, CDR1 is SGHTA and CDR2 is FQGNSA. V trimming: 3 bases; J trimming: 2 bases; junction bases outside the gene matches: 2. CDR3 amino acids: CASSFSGYTDTQYF. The CDR3 DNA follows: TGTGCCAGCAGCTTTAGCGGGTACACAGATACGCAGTATTTT.

The rearrangement uses TRBV7-3 and TRBJ1-6; 7 bases fit TRBD1. V shed 1 base and J 8 bases; nucleotides not matched to a gene: 11. CDR1 is SGHTA, CDR2 FQGTGA, per germline. The CDR3 is 17 residues long. The CDR3 loop is CASSLMIGEGADSPLHF. The DNA for the CDR3 is TGTGCCAGCAGCTTAATGATCGGAGAGGGGGCGGATTCACCCCTCCACTTT.

V and J are TRBV10-3 and TRBJ2-2, with 10 bases aligning to TRBD1. Germline assignment: CDR1 ENHRY and CDR2 SYGVKD. The CDR3 extends over 15 amino acids. The J segment lost 3 bases and the V segment lost 5 bases, leaving 3 bases of the junction unmatched. The CDR3 region has the DNA TGTGCCATCAGTCTAGGGACAGGGGACACCGGGGAGCTGTTTTTT. Translated, it gives CAISLGTGDTGELFF.

This chain's CDR3 is CATSDARTGNTGELFF. CDR3 nucleotide sequence: TGTGCCACCAGTGATGCCCGGACGGGCAACACCGGGGAGCTGTTTTTT. This chain connects TRBV24-1 to TRBJ2-2; D is unresolved. This CDR3 has 16 residues. Germline V gene sequence: CDR1 KGHDR, CDR2 SFDVKD. V was shortened by 3 bases and J by 2 bases, with 12 bases between the two germline ends.

The chain recombines TRBV18 with TRBJ2-3; D is uncertain. CDR3 length: 13 amino acids. The germline V gene has CDR1 KGHSH and CDR2 LQKENI. V was clipped by 1 base and J by 1 base, with 3 bases between them. The CDR3 is CASSPQGTDTQYF. The CDR3 DNA reads TGTGCCAGCTCACCACAGGGCACAGATACGCAGTATTTT.

This chain links TRBV24-1 with TRBJ2-1, with a tentative D call TRBD2 (6 bases). The CDR3 has 17 amino acids. Trimming shortened V by 5 bases and J by 0 bases, and 16 bases separated the two germline ends. CDR1 is KGHDR, CDR2 SFDVKD, per germline. As DNA, the CDR3 is TGTGCCACCAGTGGGAGGGGTGAGCGCAGCTCCTACAATGAGCAGTTCTTC. Translation gives CATSGRGERSSYNEQFF.

This chain joins TRBV15 and TRBJ2-1, with D perhaps matching TRBD1 (5 bases). The CDR3 length is 15 residues. Germline-derived CDR1 and CDR2 are LNHNV and YYDKDF (reference sequence). Trimming pared 1 base from V and 4 bases from J, leaving 11 bases between. CDR3 region: CATSRVIGDYNEQFF. The CDR3 nucleotides read TGTGCCACCAGCAGAGTAATAGGGGATTACAATGAGCAGTTCTTC.